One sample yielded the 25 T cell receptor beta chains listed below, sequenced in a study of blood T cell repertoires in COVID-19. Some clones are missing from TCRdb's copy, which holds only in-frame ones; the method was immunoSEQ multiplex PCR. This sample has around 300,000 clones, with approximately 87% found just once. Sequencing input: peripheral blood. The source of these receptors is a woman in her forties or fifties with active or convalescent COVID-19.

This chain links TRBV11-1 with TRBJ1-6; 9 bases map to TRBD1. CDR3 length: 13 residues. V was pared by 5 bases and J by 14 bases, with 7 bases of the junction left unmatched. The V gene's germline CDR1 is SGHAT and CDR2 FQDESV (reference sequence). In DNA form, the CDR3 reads TGTGCCAGCAGCGGACAGGGGCTCGAGGCCCTCCACTTT. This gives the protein CASSGQGLEALHF.

DNA for the CDR3: TGTGCCACCGAATTAGTTAATGAAAAACTGTTTTTT. This translates into CATELVNEKLFF. The V call is TRBV7-9, the J call TRBJ1-4; D remains unclear. The CDR3 runs 12 residues. Trimming stripped 10 bases from V and 4 bases from J, with 10 bases between. Per germline, CDR1 SEHNR and CDR2 FQNEAQ (reference sequence).

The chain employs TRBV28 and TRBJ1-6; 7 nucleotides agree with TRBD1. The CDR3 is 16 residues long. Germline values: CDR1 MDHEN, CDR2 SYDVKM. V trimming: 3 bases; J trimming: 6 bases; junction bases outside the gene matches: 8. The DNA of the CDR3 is TGTGCCAGCAGTTTCCAGGGGACAGTTGGTAATTCACCCCTCCACTTT. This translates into CASSFQGTVGNSPLHF.

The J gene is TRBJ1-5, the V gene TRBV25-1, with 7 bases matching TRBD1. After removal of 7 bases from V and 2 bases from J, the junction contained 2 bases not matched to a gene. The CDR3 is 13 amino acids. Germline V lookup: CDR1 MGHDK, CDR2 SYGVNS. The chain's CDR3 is CASKGAGNQPQHF. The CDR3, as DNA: TGTGCCAGCAAGGGGGCCGGCAATCAGCCCCAGCATTTT.

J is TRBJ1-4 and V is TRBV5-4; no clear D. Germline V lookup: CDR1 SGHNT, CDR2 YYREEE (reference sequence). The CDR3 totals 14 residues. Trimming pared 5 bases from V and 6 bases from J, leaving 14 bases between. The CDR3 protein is CASRATGADEKLFF. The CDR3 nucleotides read TGTGCCAGCAGGGCCACGGGTGCGGATGAAAAACTGTTTTTT.

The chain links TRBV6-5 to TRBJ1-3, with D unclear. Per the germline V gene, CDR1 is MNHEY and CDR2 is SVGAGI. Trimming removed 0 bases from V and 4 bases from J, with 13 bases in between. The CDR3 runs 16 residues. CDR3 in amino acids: CASSYSTRRAGNTIYF. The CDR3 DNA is TGTGCCAGCAGTTACTCAACAAGGAGGGCCGGAAACACCATATATTTT.

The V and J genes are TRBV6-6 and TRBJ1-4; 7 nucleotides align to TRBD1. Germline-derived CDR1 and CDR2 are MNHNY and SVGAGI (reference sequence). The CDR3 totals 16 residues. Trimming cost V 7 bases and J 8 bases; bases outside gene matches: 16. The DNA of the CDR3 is TGTGCCAGCACCGCCCTTTACGGGACAGAGTTGGAAAAACTGTTTTTT. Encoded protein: CASTALYGTELEKLFF.

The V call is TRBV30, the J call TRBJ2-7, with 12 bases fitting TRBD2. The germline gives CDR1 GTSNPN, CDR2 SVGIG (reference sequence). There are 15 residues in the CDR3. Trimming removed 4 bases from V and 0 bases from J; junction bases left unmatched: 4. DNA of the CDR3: TGTGCCTGGACGACTAGCGGGGGTGTCTCCTACGAGCAGTACTTC. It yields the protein CAWTTSGGVSYEQYF.

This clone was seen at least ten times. The CDR3 coding sequence is TGTGCCAGCAGCAGCGGACTAGCTCCAGCCCACGAGCAGTACTTC. Amino acid sequence: CASSSGLAPAHEQYF. V is TRBV9 and J is TRBJ2-7, with 8 bases lining up with TRBD2. With 4 bases clipped from V and 5 bases from J, the junction kept 11 bases outside the gene matches. This CDR3 has 15 residues. The germline gives CDR1 SGDLS, CDR2 YYNGEE.

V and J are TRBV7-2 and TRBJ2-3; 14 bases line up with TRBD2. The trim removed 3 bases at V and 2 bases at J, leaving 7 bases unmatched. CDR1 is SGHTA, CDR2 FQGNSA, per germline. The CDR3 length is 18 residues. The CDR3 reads CASSLGGTSGGLTDTQYF. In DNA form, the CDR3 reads TGTGCCAGCAGCTTGGGAGGGACTAGCGGGGGACTCACAGATACGCAGTATTTT.

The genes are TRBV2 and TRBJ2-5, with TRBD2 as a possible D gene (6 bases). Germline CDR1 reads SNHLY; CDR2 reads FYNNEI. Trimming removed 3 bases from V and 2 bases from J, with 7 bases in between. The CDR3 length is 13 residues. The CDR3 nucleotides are TGTGCCAGCAGTGAGGGGGGTCAAGAGACCCAGTACTTC. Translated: CASSEGGQETQYF.

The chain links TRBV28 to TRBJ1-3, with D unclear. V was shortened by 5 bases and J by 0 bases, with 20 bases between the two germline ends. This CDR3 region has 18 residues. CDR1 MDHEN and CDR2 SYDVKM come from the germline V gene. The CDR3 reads CASSGRAGSGVSGNTIYF. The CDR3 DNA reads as TGTGCCAGCAGTGGACGAGCGGGGTCTGGGGTCTCTGGAAACACCATATATTTT.

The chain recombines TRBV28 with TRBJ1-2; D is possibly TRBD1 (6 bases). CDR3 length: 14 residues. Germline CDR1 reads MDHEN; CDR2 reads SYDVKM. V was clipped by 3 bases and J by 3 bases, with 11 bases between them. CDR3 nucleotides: TGTGCCAGCAGTTTGATGGGGGCAGACTATGGCTACACCTTC. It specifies CASSLMGADYGYTF.

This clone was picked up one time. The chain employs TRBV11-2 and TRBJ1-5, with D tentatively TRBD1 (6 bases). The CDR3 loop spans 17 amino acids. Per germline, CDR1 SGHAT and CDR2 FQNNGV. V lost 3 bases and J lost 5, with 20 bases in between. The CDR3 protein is CASSLGTLTGRDQPQHF. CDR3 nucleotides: TGTGCCAGCAGCTTGGGGACGTTAACAGGGCGGGATCAGCCCCAGCATTTT.

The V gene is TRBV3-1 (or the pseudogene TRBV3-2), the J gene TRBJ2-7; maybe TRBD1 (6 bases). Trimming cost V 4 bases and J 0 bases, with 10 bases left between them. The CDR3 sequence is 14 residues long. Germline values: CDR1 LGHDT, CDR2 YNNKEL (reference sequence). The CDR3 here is CASSRGQNSYEQYF. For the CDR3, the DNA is TGTGCCAGCAGCCGAGGACAGAACTCCTACGAGCAGTACTTC.

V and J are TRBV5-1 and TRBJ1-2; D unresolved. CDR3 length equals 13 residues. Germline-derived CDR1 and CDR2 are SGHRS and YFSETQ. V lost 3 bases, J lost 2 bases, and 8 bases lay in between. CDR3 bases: TGCGCCAGCAGCTGGGAGGTCAACTATGGCTACACCTTC. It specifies CASSWEVNYGYTF.

DNA for the CDR3: TGTGCCAGTTGGGGACAGGTGCCCTACAATGAGCAGTTCTTC. Its protein is CASWGQVPYNEQFF. V is TRBV19 and J is TRBJ2-1, with 8 bases identical to TRBD1. Germline CDR1 is LNHDA and CDR2 is SQIVND (reference sequence). The CDR3 sequence is 14 residues long. V was pared by 8 bases and J by 2 bases, with 5 bases of the junction left unmatched.

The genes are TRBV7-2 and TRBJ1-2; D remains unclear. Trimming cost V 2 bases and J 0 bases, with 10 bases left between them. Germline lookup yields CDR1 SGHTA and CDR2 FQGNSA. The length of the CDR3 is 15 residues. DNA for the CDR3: TGTGCCAGCAGCTTATCGGCGGGAACTAACTATGGCTACACCTTC. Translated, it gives CASSLSAGTNYGYTF.

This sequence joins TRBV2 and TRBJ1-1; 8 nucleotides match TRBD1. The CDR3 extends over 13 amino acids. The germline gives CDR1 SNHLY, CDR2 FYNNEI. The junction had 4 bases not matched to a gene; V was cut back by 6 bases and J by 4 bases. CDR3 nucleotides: TGTGCCAGCAGGACAGGGGTCTTCACTGAAGCTTTCTTT. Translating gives CASRTGVFTEAFF.

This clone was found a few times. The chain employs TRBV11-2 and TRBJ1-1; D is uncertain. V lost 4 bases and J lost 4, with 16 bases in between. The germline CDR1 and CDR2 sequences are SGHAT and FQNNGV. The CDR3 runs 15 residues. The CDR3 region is CASSYSVAGGTEAFF. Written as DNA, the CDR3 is TGTGCCAGCAGCTATAGCGTTGCGGGAGGCACTGAAGCTTTCTTT.

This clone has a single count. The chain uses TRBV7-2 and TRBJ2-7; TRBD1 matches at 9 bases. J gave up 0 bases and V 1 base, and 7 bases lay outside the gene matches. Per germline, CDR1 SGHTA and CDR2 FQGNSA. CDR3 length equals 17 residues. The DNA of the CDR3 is TGTGCCAGCAGCTTAGAGTTCGGGACAGGGACCTCCTACGAGCAGTACTTC. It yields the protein CASSLEFGTGTSYEQYF.

The CDR3: CASSLAGLSEQYF. CDR3 DNA: TGCGCCAGCAGCTTGGCAGGGTTAAGCGAGCAGTACTTC. J is TRBJ2-7 and V is TRBV5-1; TRBD1 is a possible D gene (5 bases). The CDR3 spans 13 residues. CDR1 is SGHRS and CDR2 is YFSETQ in the germline V gene. Trimming took off 0 bases at V and 6 bases at J, with 10 bases between the two ends.

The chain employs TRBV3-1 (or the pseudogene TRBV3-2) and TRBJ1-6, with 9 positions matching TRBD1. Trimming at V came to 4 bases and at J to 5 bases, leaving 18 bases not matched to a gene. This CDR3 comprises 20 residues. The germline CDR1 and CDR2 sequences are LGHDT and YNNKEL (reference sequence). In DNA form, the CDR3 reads TGTGCCAGCAGCCCCGACCATTTTCTGAGAAGGACAGGGGATAATTCACCCCTCCACTTT. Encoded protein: CASSPDHFLRRTGDNSPLHF.

The CDR3 nucleotides read TGTGCCAGCAGACTGACAGGGGGTGAAAAACTGTTTTTT. Protein: CASRLTGGEKLFF. The chain links TRBV11-2 to TRBJ1-4, with 9 bases that match TRBD1. CDR1 and CDR2 from the germline V gene are SGHAT and FQNNGV. Trimming removed 6 bases from V and 7 bases from J; junction bases left unmatched: 3. CDR3 length: 13 residues.

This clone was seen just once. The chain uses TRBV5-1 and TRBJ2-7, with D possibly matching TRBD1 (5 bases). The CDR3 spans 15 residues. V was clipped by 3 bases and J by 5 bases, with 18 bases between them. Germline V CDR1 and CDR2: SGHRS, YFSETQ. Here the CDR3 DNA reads TGCGCCAGCAGCTCCCTCCAGGGTTCCGCTGACGAGCAGTACTTC. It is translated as CASSSLQGSADEQYF.